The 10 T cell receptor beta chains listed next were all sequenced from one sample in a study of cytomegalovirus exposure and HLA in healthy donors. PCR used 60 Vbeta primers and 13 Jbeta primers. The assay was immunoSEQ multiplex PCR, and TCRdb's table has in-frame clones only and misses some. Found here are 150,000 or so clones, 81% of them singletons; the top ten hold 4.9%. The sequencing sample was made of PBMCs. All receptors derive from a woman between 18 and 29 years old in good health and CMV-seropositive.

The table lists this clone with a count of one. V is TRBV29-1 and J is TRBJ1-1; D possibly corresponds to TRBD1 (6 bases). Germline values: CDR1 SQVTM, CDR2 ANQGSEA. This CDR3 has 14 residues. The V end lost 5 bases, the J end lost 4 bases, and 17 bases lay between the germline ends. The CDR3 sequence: CSVSPGDLFTEAFF. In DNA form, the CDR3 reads TGCAGCGTTTCCCCAGGGGATTTGTTCACTGAAGCTTTCTTT.

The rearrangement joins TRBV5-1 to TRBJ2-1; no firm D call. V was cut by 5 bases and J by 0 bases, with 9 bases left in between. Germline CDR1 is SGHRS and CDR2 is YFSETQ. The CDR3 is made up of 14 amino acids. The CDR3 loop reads CASSVASSYNEQFF. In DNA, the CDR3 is TGCGCCAGCAGTGTTGCTAGCTCCTACAATGAGCAGTTCTTC.

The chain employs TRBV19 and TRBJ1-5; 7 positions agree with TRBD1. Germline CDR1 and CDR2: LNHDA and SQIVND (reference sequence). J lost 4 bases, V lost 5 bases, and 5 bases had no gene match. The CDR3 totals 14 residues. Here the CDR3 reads CASSSQQGNQPQHF. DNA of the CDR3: TGTGCCAGTAGTTCTCAACAGGGGAATCAGCCCCAGCATTTT.

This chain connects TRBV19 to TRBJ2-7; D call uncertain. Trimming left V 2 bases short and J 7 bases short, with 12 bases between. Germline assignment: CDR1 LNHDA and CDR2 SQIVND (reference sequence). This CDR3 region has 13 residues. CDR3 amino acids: CASSITVDREQYF. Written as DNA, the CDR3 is TGTGCCAGTAGTATAACAGTAGATAGAGAGCAGTACTTC.

For the CDR3, the DNA is TGTGCCAGCAGCTTTAAGGGGAACTATGGCTACACCTTC. This translates into CASSFKGNYGYTF. V gene TRBV5-4 combines with J gene TRBJ1-2, with D maybe TRBD1 (5 bases). The ends were cut back, 2 bases at V and 2 bases at J, with 7 bases in the middle. Germline V lookup: CDR1 SGHNT, CDR2 YYREEE (reference sequence). This CDR3 has 13 amino acids.

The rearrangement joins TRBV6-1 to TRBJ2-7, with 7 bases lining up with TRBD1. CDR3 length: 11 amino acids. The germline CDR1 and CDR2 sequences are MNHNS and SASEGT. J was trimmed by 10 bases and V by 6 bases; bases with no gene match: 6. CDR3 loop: CASRLTGVQYF. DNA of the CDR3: TGTGCCAGCAGGCTAACAGGGGTCCAGTACTTC.

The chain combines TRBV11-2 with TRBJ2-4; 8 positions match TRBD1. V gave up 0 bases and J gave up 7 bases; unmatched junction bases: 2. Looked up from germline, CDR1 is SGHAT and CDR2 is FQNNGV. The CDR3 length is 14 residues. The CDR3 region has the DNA TGTGCCAGCAGCTTAGAACGGACAGGGAACATTCAGTACTTC. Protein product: CASSLERTGNIQYF.

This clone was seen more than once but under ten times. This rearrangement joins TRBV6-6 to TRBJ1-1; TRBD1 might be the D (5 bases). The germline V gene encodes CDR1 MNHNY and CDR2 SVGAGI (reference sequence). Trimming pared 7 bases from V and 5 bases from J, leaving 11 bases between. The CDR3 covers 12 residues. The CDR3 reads CASTPTVTEAFF. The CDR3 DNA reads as TGTGCCAGCACCCCGACAGTGACTGAAGCTTTCTTT.

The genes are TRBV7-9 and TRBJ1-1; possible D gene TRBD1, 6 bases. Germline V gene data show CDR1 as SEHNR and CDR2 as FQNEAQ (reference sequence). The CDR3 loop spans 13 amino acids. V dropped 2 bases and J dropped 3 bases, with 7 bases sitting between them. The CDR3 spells CASSLQGYTEAFF. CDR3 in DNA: TGTGCCAGCAGCTTACAGGGGTACACTGAAGCTTTCTTT.

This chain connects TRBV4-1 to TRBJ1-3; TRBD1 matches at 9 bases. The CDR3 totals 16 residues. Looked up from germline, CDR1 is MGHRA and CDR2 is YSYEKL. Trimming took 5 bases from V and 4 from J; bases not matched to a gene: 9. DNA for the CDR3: TGCGCCAGCAGCTTCTCCTTCGACAGGGGGGGAAACACCATATATTTT. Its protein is CASSFSFDRGGNTIYF.